The 32 T cell receptor beta chains below were found in one sample sequenced in a study of blood T cell repertoires in COVID-19. The method was immunoSEQ multiplex PCR; TCRdb's version includes in-frame clones alone and lacks a portion of them. The sample includes about 250,000 clones, approximately 90% of them seen just once. Sample: peripheral blood. Source of these receptors: a woman in her twenties or thirties with COVID-19, enrolled during active disease.

J is TRBJ2-3 and V is TRBV11-3; 9 nucleotides line up with TRBD2. The V and J ends lost 1 base and 5 bases, in that order; junction bases with no gene match: 7. CDR1 SGHNT and CDR2 YENEEA come from the germline V gene. The CDR3 is 16 amino acids. The CDR3 reads CASSLGLAVTKDTQYF. CDR3 DNA: TGTGCCAGCAGCTTAGGACTAGCGGTAACGAAAGATACGCAGTATTTT. Using reference TRBV11-3 and TRBJ2-3 for the parts outside the CDR3, the full variable domain is EAGVVQSPRYKIIEKKQPVAFWCNPISGHNTLYWYLQNLGQGPELLIRYENEEAVDDSQLPKDRFSAERLKGVDSTLKIQPAELGDSAVYLCASSLGLAVTKDTQYFGPGTRLTVL.

This chain connects TRBV6-5 to TRBJ2-7, with TRBD1 matching over 10 bases. Losses at the gene ends were 0 bases for V and 2 bases for J; bases not matched to a gene: 1. This CDR3 spans 15 amino acids. Germline V CDR1 and CDR2: MNHEY, SVGAGI. CDR3 protein: CASSYSGQGPYEQYF. CDR3 sequence (DNA): TGTGCCAGCAGTTACTCGGGACAGGGGCCCTACGAGCAGTACTTC.

The CDR3 sequence is CASSSRGQNNSPLHF. CDR3 nucleotides: TGTGCCAGCAGTTCCAGAGGGCAGAATAATTCACCCCTCCACTTT. This rearrangement joins TRBV7-8 to TRBJ1-6; D unresolved. CDR1 and CDR2 (germline): SGHVS, FQNEAQ. This CDR3 contains 15 residues. Trimming cost V 6 bases and J 5 bases, with 14 bases left between them.

The chain uses TRBV27 and TRBJ2-3; 7 bases fit TRBD2. The CDR3 runs to 15 residues. Per germline, CDR1 MNHEY and CDR2 SMNVEV (reference sequence). Trimming removed 3 bases from V and 2 bases from J; junction bases left unmatched: 5. CDR3 nucleotide sequence: TGTGCCAGCAGTTTGTTAGCGGGCACCACAGATACGCAGTATTTT. Translating gives CASSLLAGTTDTQYF.

Points on this clone: At one end, the junction sequence differs from germline, possibly due to a read error. The chain joins TRBV27 to TRBJ2-1, with TRBD1 as a possible D gene (6 bases). Germline V CDR1 and CDR2: MNHEY, SMNVEV (reference sequence). The CDR3 loop spans 13 amino acids. DNA for the CDR3: TGTGCCAGCAGTTCCCAGGGGCCCTTACCCAGGATCTTC. It encodes CASSSQGPLPRIF.

V gene TRBV6-2 or TRBV6-3 combines with J gene TRBJ2-1, with 8 bases identical to TRBD1. V shed 2 bases and J 0 bases; nucleotides not matched to a gene: 9. The CDR3 runs 18 residues. The germline V gene has CDR1 MNHEY and CDR2 SVGEGT. CDR3 protein: CASSYPRGHPSSYNEQFF. CDR3 DNA sequence: TGTGCCAGCAGTTACCCCAGGGGGCACCCGAGCTCCTACAATGAGCAGTTCTTC.

The V call is TRBV2, the J call TRBJ2-3, with unresolved D. CDR3 size: 16 residues. Germline V CDR1 and CDR2: SNHLY, FYNNEI. The V and J ends lost 2 bases and 0 bases respectively, with 12 bases between them. CDR3 region: CASSELVGSSTDTQYF. CDR3 DNA sequence: TGTGCCAGCAGTGAACTAGTGGGTTCTAGCACAGATACGCAGTATTTT.

The genes are TRBV28 and TRBJ1-2, with TRBD1 as a possible D gene (5 bases). This CDR3 has 13 residues. The germline V gene has CDR1 MDHEN and CDR2 SYDVKM. V was shortened by 6 bases and J by 7 bases, with 15 bases between the two germline ends. The CDR3 region has the DNA TGTGCCAGCAGCACGGGGGGGTGGGGTGGCTACACCTTC. Protein sequence: CASSTGGWGGYTF.

V is TRBV18 and J is TRBJ1-2; no clear D. The V end lost 3 bases, the J end lost 3 bases, and 5 bases lay between the germline ends. Germline-derived CDR1 and CDR2 are KGHSH and LQKENI. The CDR3 extends over 12 amino acids. The chain's CDR3 is CASSPADYGYTF. The CDR3 DNA reads TGTGCCAGCTCACCGGCTGACTATGGCTACACCTTC.

The chain combines TRBV6-5 with TRBJ2-1; 10 bases agree with TRBD1. Trimming at V came to 0 bases and at J to 5 bases, leaving 1 base not matched to a gene. The germline gives CDR1 MNHEY, CDR2 SVGAGI. The CDR3 totals 15 residues. The CDR3 loop is CASSYSGQGNNEQFF. Written as DNA, the CDR3 is TGTGCCAGCAGTTACTCGGGACAGGGGAACAATGAGCAGTTCTTC.

The chain employs TRBV3-1 (or the pseudogene TRBV3-2) and TRBJ2-3; 8 nucleotides match TRBD2. Germline values: CDR1 LGHDT, CDR2 YNNKEL (reference sequence). The trim removed 5 bases at V and 3 bases at J, leaving 4 bases unmatched. The CDR3 sequence is 14 residues long. The CDR3 DNA follows: TGTGCCAGCAGCACTTTAGCGGGAACAGATACGCAGTATTTT. Amino acid sequence: CASSTLAGTDTQYF.

The rearrangement joins TRBV19 to TRBJ2-7; no reliable D call. This CDR3 is built from 15 residues. Per the germline V gene, CDR1 is LNHDA and CDR2 is SQIVND (reference sequence). V was clipped by 1 base and J by 3 bases, with 13 bases between them. CDR3 nucleotides: TGTGCCAGTAGTATAGTAGCCAGCGATGACTACGAGCAGTACTTC. Protein product: CASSIVASDDYEQYF.

This clone has a single count. The V and J genes are TRBV7-8 and TRBJ2-7, with TRBD1 matching 8 bases. The CDR3 spans 15 residues. Germline V CDR1 and CDR2: SGHVS, FQNEAQ. Losses at the gene ends were 1 base for V and 3 bases for J; bases not matched to a gene: 5. In DNA, the CDR3 is TGTGCCAGCAGCTTAGAGGACAGGGCTAGCTACGAGCAGTACTTC. Translation: CASSLEDRASYEQYF.

This chain links TRBV6-5 with TRBJ2-3; D is perhaps TRBD2 (6 bases). V lost 4 bases, J lost 3 bases, and 14 bases lay in between. Germline assignment: CDR1 MNHEY and CDR2 SVGAGI. The CDR3 runs 15 residues. The CDR3 DNA reads as TGTGCCAGCAGTTTTAGGAGGGAGATAACAGATACGCAGTATTTT. It specifies CASSFRREITDTQYF.

V and J are TRBV6-5 and TRBJ1-1, with 9 positions matching TRBD1. Trimming took 6 bases from V and 1 from J; bases not matched to a gene: 3. There are 14 residues in the CDR3. CDR1 MNHEY and CDR2 SVGAGI come from the germline V gene. The CDR3 region is CASSPQGANTEAFF. For the CDR3, the DNA is TGTGCCAGCAGCCCACAGGGGGCGAACACTGAAGCTTTCTTT.

The chain joins TRBV4-3 to TRBJ1-1; 7 bases match TRBD1. This CDR3 region has 14 residues. Trimming took 2 bases from V and 6 from J; bases not matched to a gene: 6. Germline lookup yields CDR1 LGHNA and CDR2 YSLEER. For the CDR3, the DNA is TGCGCCAGCAGCCAAAGAGAGGGGGCCCCTGAAGCTTTCTTT. Residues: CASSQREGAPEAFF.

J is TRBJ2-5 and V is TRBV4-3, with 7 bases matching TRBD2. Germline V gene sequence: CDR1 LGHNA, CDR2 YSLEER. The CDR3 length is 16 residues. The V and J ends lost 1 base and 2 bases, in that order; junction bases with no gene match: 7. CDR3 DNA sequence: TGCGCCAGCAGCCAAGTATATGCTAGCGGACAAGAGACCCAGTACTTC. It is translated as CASSQVYASGQETQYF.

The rearrangement joins TRBV28 to TRBJ2-1; TRBD2 matches 7 bases. Germline V CDR1 and CDR2: MDHEN, SYDVKM. This CDR3 contains 15 residues. V shed 6 bases and J 8 bases; nucleotides not matched to a gene: 13. In DNA, the CDR3 is TGTGCCAGCAGCCACCCCGATCGGGGGGTTTATGAGCAGTTCTTC. It translates to CASSHPDRGVYEQFF.

This clone was picked up one time. The rearrangement uses TRBV4-3 and TRBJ2-1, with D possibly being TRBD1 (6 bases). Trimming left V 0 bases short and J 5 bases short, with 17 bases between. This CDR3 has 17 residues. Germline V lookup: CDR1 LGHNA, CDR2 YSLEER. The CDR3 reads CASSQDYWGQRNNEQFF. In DNA, the CDR3 is TGCGCCAGCAGCCAAGATTATTGGGGACAAAGAAACAATGAGCAGTTCTTC.

This sequence joins TRBV18 and TRBJ1-1; TRBD1 aligns across 7 bases. The length of the CDR3 is 14 residues. CDR1 and CDR2 from the germline V gene are KGHSH and LQKENI. Trimming at V came to 3 bases and at J to 5 bases, leaving 6 bases not matched to a gene. CDR3 nucleotides: TGTGCCAGCTCACCCCAGGGGGGCAGGACTGAAGCTTTCTTT. It specifies CASSPQGGRTEAFF.

V is TRBV10-2 and J is TRBJ1-4; no clear D gene. Germline V CDR1 and CDR2: WSHSY, SAAADI. The CDR3 is made up of 15 amino acids. V lost 8 bases to trimming and J lost 4 bases, with 17 bases between them. In DNA form, the CDR3 reads TGCGCCAGCGCTGACGTGGCGGATAATAATGAAAAACTGTTTTTT. Protein sequence: CASADVADNNEKLFF.

This chain connects TRBV11-3 to TRBJ2-7, with 11 bases aligning to TRBD1. The germline V gene has CDR1 SGHNT and CDR2 YENEEA. V lost 5 bases to trimming and J lost 6 bases; unmatched junction nucleotides: 3. CDR3 length: 13 residues. CDR3 in DNA: TGTGCCAGCAGCCCCGGGACAGGGGGCGAGCAGTACTTC. Translation gives CASSPGTGGEQYF.

The chain links TRBV18 to TRBJ2-1, with TRBD2 matching 9 bases. Germline CDR1 reads KGHSH; CDR2 reads LQKENI. Trimming removed 3 bases from V and 7 bases from J; junction bases left unmatched: 4. The length of the CDR3 is 14 residues. The CDR3 DNA is TGTGCCAGCTCACCGGCGGGGGGGCGGAATGAGCAGTTCTTC. Translation gives CASSPAGGRNEQFF.

The chain recombines TRBV7-2 with TRBJ1-4; 7 bases map to TRBD1. In germline, CDR1 is SGHTA, CDR2 FQGNSA. V was pared by 3 bases and J by 3 bases, with 4 bases of the junction left unmatched. The CDR3 has 15 amino acids. The CDR3 bases are TGTGCCAGCAGCTTCACCGGGACAGCTAATGAAAAACTGTTTTTT. It specifies CASSFTGTANEKLFF.

CDR3 bases: TGTGCCAGCTCTCCTACCCAGGATTCTGAAGCTTTCTTT. Translated, it gives CASSPTQDSEAFF. The chain uses TRBV18 and TRBJ1-1; D gene ambiguous. Germline CDR1 and CDR2: KGHSH and LQKENI. CDR3 size: 13 residues. Trimming pared 6 bases from V and 6 bases from J, leaving 14 bases between.

The chain combines TRBV21-1 with TRBJ1-2. TRBV21-1 is reported as a pseudogene. This CDR3 has 14 amino acids. DNA of the CDR3: TGTGCCAGGAACCCCCGGGAAAAATACTATGGCTACACCTTC. Translated, it gives CARNPREKYYGYTF.

This chain joins TRBV19 and TRBJ2-7; no clear D. Germline CDR1 LNHDA, CDR2 SQIVND (reference sequence). Trimming took off 0 bases at V and 0 bases at J, with 6 bases between the two ends. This CDR3 region has 14 residues. The CDR3 DNA follows: TGTGCCAGTAGTATAGACTTCCTCTCCTACGAGCAGTACTTC. This gives the protein CASSIDFLSYEQYF.

The rearrangement joins TRBV7-9 to TRBJ2-2; 11 bases match TRBD1. This CDR3 spans 16 amino acids. Unmatched junction bases numbered 6, after V lost 5 bases and J lost 4 bases. The germline V gene encodes CDR1 SEHNR and CDR2 FQNEAQ (reference sequence). Written as DNA, the CDR3 is TGTGCCAGCAGCGACACCGGGACAGGGGGCACCGGGGAGCTGTTTTTT. This gives the protein CASSDTGTGGTGELFF.

J is TRBJ2-1 and V is TRBV5-1; unclear D gene. Trimming cost V 9 bases and J 0 bases, with 10 bases left between them. CDR3 length equals 13 residues. Germline CDR1 SGHRS, CDR2 YFSETQ. In DNA form, the CDR3 reads TGCGCCACCGCGCCGGGCTCCTACAATGAGCAGTTCTTC. This encodes CATAPGSYNEQFF. Full variable domain (missing parts from reference TRBV5-1 and TRBJ2-1): KAGVTQTPRYLIKTRGQQVTLSCSPISGHRSVSWYQQTPGQGLQFLFEYFSETQRNKGNFPGRFSGRQFSNSRSEMNVSTLELGDSALYLCATAPGSYNEQFFGPGTRLTVL.

The sample holds one count of this clone. The chain joins TRBV29-1 to TRBJ2-7; the match to TRBD1 covers 12 bases. Looked up from germline, CDR1 is SQVTM and CDR2 is ANQGSEA. The CDR3 is made up of 15 amino acids. V dropped 2 bases and J dropped 4; count of bases not matched to a gene: 6. CDR3: CSVEKGTGGVYEQYF. In nucleotides, the CDR3 is TGCAGCGTTGAAAAAGGGACAGGGGGCGTTTACGAGCAGTACTTC.

This clone showed up just once. The rearrangement uses TRBV19 and TRBJ1-5, with no clear D. Germline V CDR1 and CDR2: LNHDA, SQIVND (reference sequence). The CDR3 length is 13 residues. V lost 3 bases, J lost 7 bases, and 10 bases lay in between. The CDR3 here is CASSISVRQPQHF. CDR3 DNA sequence: TGTGCCAGTAGTATTTCAGTCCGCCAGCCCCAGCATTTT.

The rearrangement links TRBV5-4 to TRBJ2-2; 7 positions agree with TRBD2. Per the germline V gene, CDR1 is SGHNT and CDR2 is YYREEE (reference sequence). V trimming: 6 bases; J trimming: 2 bases; junction bases outside the gene matches: 13. The CDR3 runs to 17 residues. CDR3: CASNLGTGLTNTGELFF. Here the CDR3 DNA reads TGTGCCAGCAACCTGGGTACGGGACTAACCAACACCGGGGAGCTGTTTTTT.